Each of the 29 T cell receptor beta chains below was sequenced from the same sample in a study of CD8 T cells in ankylosing spondylitis. MiXCR was run by TCRdb on the 5' RACE reads, yielding one entry per CDR3 protein. The sample shows fewer than 400,000 distinct CDR3 sequences, around 15% of them seen only once. Sample: blood, either unsorted or a sorted T cell fraction (not recorded which). All receptors come from a male donor with ankylosing spondylitis or in good health (not recorded which).

This clonotype came up a few times. This chain connects TRBV5-1 to TRBJ2-2; D may be TRBD1 (6 bases). V shed 0 bases and J shed 2 bases, with 11 bases lying between them. The CDR3 contains 16 residues. Germline loops: CDR1 SGHRS, CDR2 YFSETQ. As DNA, the CDR3 is TGCGCCAGCAGCTTGGAGGTACAGGGTAACACCGGGGAGCTGTTTTTT. Encoded protein: CASSLEVQGNTGELFF.

This clonotype was seen more than once but under ten times. The chain joins TRBV29-1 to TRBJ2-2; D unclear. Trimming removed 3 bases from V and 0 bases from J, with 11 bases in between. Per germline, CDR1 SQVTM and CDR2 ANQGSEA. The CDR3 has 15 residues. CDR3 coding DNA: TGCAGCGTTGAGGCGGCAGACGCGAACACCGGGGAGCTGTTTTTT. This translates into CSVEAADANTGELFF.

This clonotype was recorded a few times. The J gene is TRBJ2-7, the V gene TRBV5-5; perhaps TRBD2 as D (6 bases). Germline V gives CDR1 SGHKS, CDR2 YYEKEE (reference sequence). V lost 5 bases and J 0 bases, leaving 18 bases between the germline ends. The CDR3 is 16 amino acids. The CDR3 nucleotides are TGTGCCAGCAGTCCGTCCCCTAGCGTACTCTCCTACGAGCAGTACTTC. This gives the protein CASSPSPSVLSYEQYF.

This clonotype came up a few times. V is TRBV4-1 and J is TRBJ1-6; 7 positions match TRBD1. Germline CDR1 reads MGHRA; CDR2 reads YSYEKL. The V gene end was trimmed by 3 bases and the J gene end by 7 bases; junction bases not matched to a gene: 3. CDR3 length equals 14 residues. The CDR3 sequence is CASSQTGSNSPLHF. CDR3 nucleotides: TGCGCCAGCAGCCAGACAGGGTCCAATTCACCCCTCCACTTT.

CDR3 nucleotides: TGTGCCAGCAGCTTAGACCGCGGGGGGAGCTCCTACAATGAGCAGTTCTTC. Translating gives CASSLDRGGSSYNEQFF. The chain links TRBV11-2 to TRBJ2-1; 8 nucleotides line up with TRBD2. The trim removed 0 bases at V and 0 bases at J, leaving 4 bases unmatched. Germline V lookup: CDR1 SGHAT, CDR2 FQNNGV. The CDR3 spans 17 residues.

This clonotype was seen a handful of times. The chain uses TRBV2 and TRBJ1-2; D call uncertain. The V end was cut by 11 bases, the J end by 7 bases, with 23 bases between. The V gene's germline CDR1 is SNHLY and CDR2 FYNNEI. This CDR3 comprises 14 residues. The CDR3 nucleotides read TGTGCCTCAAGAATGGACGGAGTAGGTTCTGGCTACACCTTC. Protein: CASRMDGVGSGYTF. Complete variable domain (other parts from reference TRBV2 and TRBJ1-2): EPEVTQTPSHQVTQMGQEVILRCVPISNHLYFYWYRQILGQKVEFLVSFYNNEISEKSEIFDDQFSVERPDGSNFTLKIRSTKLEDSAMYFCASRMDGVGSGYTFGSGTRLTVV.

The V and J genes are TRBV27 and TRBJ2-7; 15 bases agree with TRBD2. Trimming at V came to 5 bases and at J to 2 bases, leaving 13 bases not matched to a gene. The CDR3 runs to 19 residues. Germline V gene lookup returns CDR1 MNHEY and CDR2 SMNVEV (reference sequence). CDR3 protein: CASSPSGTSGGTTTYEQYF. The CDR3 DNA follows: TGTGCCAGCAGTCCTTCAGGGACTAGCGGGGGGACCACTACCTACGAGCAGTACTTC.

The J gene is TRBJ2-3, the V gene TRBV6-2 or TRBV6-3, with TRBD1 as a possible D gene (5 bases). The CDR3 has 15 residues. With 0 bases removed from V and 6 bases from J, the gap between germline ends came to 13 bases. Germline V gene sequence: CDR1 MNHEY, CDR2 SVGEGT. CDR3 in amino acids: CASSYSGQSVDTQYF. The CDR3 DNA reads TGTGCCAGCAGTTACTCGGGGCAGTCCGTGGATACGCAGTATTTT.

This clonotype was observed at least ten times. This chain uses TRBV12-3 or TRBV12-4 with TRBJ2-7; 7 bases map to TRBD1. V dropped 5 bases and J dropped 2; count of bases not matched to a gene: 0. The length of the CDR3 is 12 residues. DNA for the CDR3: TGTGCCAGCAGTGACAGGGCCTACGAGCAGTACTTC. Protein sequence: CASSDRAYEQYF.

The chain combines TRBV7-8 with TRBJ2-3; possible D gene TRBD2, 5 bases. Per the germline V gene, CDR1 is SGHVS and CDR2 is FQNEAQ. The ends were cut back, 0 bases at V and 4 bases at J, with 14 bases in the middle. CDR3 length equals 16 residues. CDR3 sequence reads: CASSLAQPSRPDTQYF. CDR3 nucleotides: TGTGCCAGCAGCTTAGCGCAGCCTAGCCGCCCAGATACGCAGTATTTT.

This clonotype was recorded at least ten times. The chain has TRBV18 and TRBJ2-5; D is uncertain. The CDR3 has 11 amino acids. Trimming took 8 bases from V and 4 from J, leaving 8 bases between them. Per germline, CDR1 KGHSH and CDR2 LQKENI. CDR3 in DNA: TGTGCCAGCAGTCCTCGAGAGACCCAGTACTTC. Translating it yields CASSPRETQYF.

In this sample, this clonotype turned up a few times. This sequence joins TRBV2 and TRBJ2-3; 8 bases line up with TRBD2. This CDR3 spans 18 amino acids. The germline CDR1 and CDR2 sequences are SNHLY and FYNNEI. V trimming: 7 bases; J trimming: 5 bases; junction bases outside the gene matches: 20. The CDR3 DNA reads as TGTGCCAGCATCCCTCTCCGTACGAATGGCGGGGGGCAAGATACGCAGTATTTT. It yields the protein CASIPLRTNGGGQDTQYF.

The chain has TRBV10-2 and TRBJ1-1, with 8 bases aligning to TRBD1. The CDR3 totals 16 residues. The J segment lost 1 base and the V segment lost 1 base, leaving 5 bases of the junction unmatched. Germline V gives CDR1 WSHSY, CDR2 SAAADI. The DNA of the CDR3 is TGCGCCAGCAGTGAGTACGCCGGGACAGGGAACACTGAAGCTTTCTTT. It specifies CASSEYAGTGNTEAFF.

This clonotype was picked up a small number of times. The chain is built from TRBV27 and TRBJ2-1; D may be TRBD1 (5 bases). This CDR3 is built from 16 residues. Germline-derived CDR1 and CDR2 are MNHEY and SMNVEV (reference sequence). The V end lost 3 bases, the J end lost 5 bases, and 17 bases lay between the germline ends. CDR3 loop: CASSFLTLKDNNEQFF. CDR3 coding DNA: TGTGCCAGCAGTTTTCTGACCCTAAAGGACAACAATGAGCAGTTCTTC.

The chain couples TRBV5-1 to TRBJ2-1; perhaps TRBD2 as D (7 bases). CDR1 is SGHRS, CDR2 YFSETQ, per germline. Trimming shortened V by 4 bases and J by 6 bases, and 14 bases separated the two germline ends. The CDR3 consists of 14 residues. In DNA form, the CDR3 reads TGCGCCAGCAGCAGGTGGGGGGGCCCCAATGAGCAGTTCTTC. Translation: CASSRWGGPNEQFF. Full variable domain (missing parts from reference TRBV5-1 and TRBJ2-1): KAGVTQTPRYLIKTRGQQVTLSCSPISGHRSVSWYQQTPGQGLQFLFEYFSETQRNKGNFPGRFSGRQFSNSRSEMNVSTLELGDSALYLCASSRWGGPNEQFFGPGTRLTVL.

V is TRBV10-3 and J is TRBJ2-7, with D perhaps given as TRBD1 or TRBD2 (6 bases each). V lost 6 bases and J lost 0, with 21 bases in between. CDR1 and CDR2 (germline): ENHRY, SYGVKD. The CDR3 totals 17 residues. CDR3 loop: CAIRRGVGRELSYEQYF. For the CDR3, the DNA is TGTGCCATCAGAAGGGGGGTAGGTAGGGAGCTCTCCTACGAGCAGTACTTC.

The V call is TRBV7-8, the J call TRBJ1-2; tentatively, D is TRBD1 (5 bases). CDR3 length equals 13 residues. V was shortened by 3 bases and J by 8 bases, with 13 bases between the two germline ends. Germline values: CDR1 SGHVS, CDR2 FQNEAQ. This CDR3 reads CASSLGGGSGYTF. The CDR3 DNA follows: TGTGCCAGCAGCTTGGGCGGGGGAAGCGGCTACACCTTC.

This clonotype was recorded many times. CDR3 bases: TGTGCCAGCAATCTCCAGGGGAGGAACACCATATATTTT. Its protein is CASNLQGRNTIYF. This sequence joins TRBV3-1 and TRBJ1-3, with a possible D match to TRBD1 (6 bases). Between the trimmed V and J ends, which lost 7 bases and 7 bases, there was a span of 14 bases. The CDR3 loop spans 13 amino acids. Germline loops: CDR1 LGHDT, CDR2 YNNKEL (reference sequence).

The genes are TRBV12-3 or TRBV12-4 and TRBJ1-2, with 10 bases lining up with TRBD1. This CDR3 has 15 amino acids. V was pared by 3 bases and J by 3 bases, with 4 bases of the junction left unmatched. The CDR3 nucleotides are TGTGCCAGCAGTTTCCGGGACAGGGGACACTATGGCTACACCTTC. As protein: CASSFRDRGHYGYTF.

The J gene is TRBJ1-2, the V gene TRBV12-3 or TRBV12-4, with D uncertain. This CDR3 comprises 11 residues. The germline V and J ends were trimmed by 3 bases and 8 bases, with 7 bases remaining between them. The CDR3 spells CASSLNGGYTF. The CDR3 nucleotides are TGTGCCAGCAGTTTGAACGGAGGCTACACCTTC.

There are a few counts of this clonotype. The chain has TRBV15 and TRBJ2-1, with D maybe TRBD2 (7 bases). The germline V gene has CDR1 LNHNV and CDR2 YYDKDF (reference sequence). CDR3 length: 16 amino acids. Trimming took 3 bases from V and 8 from J, leaving 20 bases between them. CDR3: CATSSLQGHGGDEQFF. CDR3 bases: TGTGCCACCAGCAGCCTACAGGGACATGGGGGGGATGAGCAGTTCTTC.

For the CDR3, the DNA is TGTGCCACCAGCAGAGATCCCCGCGGACTAGCGGGGGTAAAGACCCAGTACTTC. It encodes CATSRDPRGLAGVKTQYF. The rearrangement uses TRBV15 and TRBJ2-5, with 13 bases matching TRBD2. The CDR3 has 18 amino acids. V lost 0 bases and J lost 6; bases outside the gene matches: 10. Germline CDR1 LNHNV, CDR2 YYDKDF (reference sequence).

The V call is TRBV14, the J call TRBJ1-1, with D uncertain. Germline V gene sequence: CDR1 SGHDN, CDR2 FVKESK. The CDR3 extends over 13 amino acids. V shed 6 bases and J shed 4 bases, with 12 bases lying between them. Written as DNA, the CDR3 is TGTGCCAGCAGTCATCAATCTGGCACTGAAGCTTTCTTT. Its translation: CASSHQSGTEAFF. The variable domain in full, with the rest retrieved from reference TRBV14 and TRBJ1-1, is EAGVTQFPSHSVIEKGQTVTLRCDPISGHDNLYWYRRVMGKEIKFLLHFVKESKQDESGMPNNRFLAERTGGTYSTLKVQPAELEDSGVYFCASSHQSGTEAFFGQGTRLTVV.

CDR3 DNA: TGTGCCAGCAGCTCCCCACCGGACAGTGGCTACACCTTC. Amino acids: CASSSPPDSGYTF. The chain joins TRBV7-2 to TRBJ1-2, with D possibly matching TRBD1 (6 bases). V was cut by 4 bases and J by 7 bases, with 13 bases left in between. The CDR3 extends over 13 amino acids. CDR1 SGHTA and CDR2 FQGNSA come from the germline V gene. The variable domain in full, completed from reference TRBV7-2 and TRBJ1-2, reads GAGVSQSPSNKVTEKGKDVELRCDPISGHTALYWYRQSLGQGLEFLIYFQGNSAPDKSGLPSDRFSAERTGGSVSTLTIQRTQQEDSAVYLCASSSPPDSGYTFGSGTRLTVV.

The chain couples TRBV20-1 to TRBJ2-1, with TRBD2 identical over 8 bases. The germline CDR1 and CDR2 sequences are DFQATT and SNEGSKA (reference sequence). This CDR3 contains 11 residues. The V gene end was trimmed by 6 bases and the J gene end by 7 bases; junction bases not matched to a gene: 2. The CDR3: CSAGTSNEQFF. CDR3 coding DNA: TGCAGTGCGGGGACTAGTAATGAGCAGTTCTTC.

In nucleotides, the CDR3 is TGTGCCAGCAGTTACGATAGGGGTGGAGGTGAAAAACTGTTTTTT. It yields the protein CASSYDRGGGEKLFF. This chain connects TRBV6-5 to TRBJ1-4, with a weak D call TRBD1 (5 bases). Trimming removed 2 bases at V and 7 bases at J, with 14 bases between. This CDR3 is built from 15 residues. Germline V gives CDR1 MNHEY, CDR2 SVGAGI.

The V call is TRBV15, the J call TRBJ1-5; a possible D gene is TRBD1 (6 bases). This CDR3 comprises 15 residues. V dropped 0 bases and J dropped 2 bases, with 8 bases sitting between them. CDR1 LNHNV and CDR2 YYDKDF come from the germline V gene (reference sequence). The CDR3 coding sequence is TGTGCCACCAGCAGAGATGGGGGCCGCAATCAGCCCCAGCATTTT. Translated: CATSRDGGRNQPQHF.

This rearrangement joins TRBV3-1 to TRBJ2-7, with D perhaps assigned TRBD1 or TRBD2 (5 bases each). The germline V gene encodes CDR1 LGHDT and CDR2 YNNKEL (reference sequence). V lost 0 bases to trimming and J lost 0 bases, with 18 bases between them. CDR3 size: 18 residues. The CDR3 loop is CASSQDHQGRGFSYEQYF. The CDR3 DNA reads TGTGCCAGCAGCCAAGATCACCAGGGTCGGGGATTCTCCTACGAGCAGTACTTC.

On this clonotype: The conserved final phenylalanine or tryptophan is absent from the CDR3, which likely points to a read error. The J gene is TRBJ2-7, the V gene TRBV5-6, with D uncertain. The ends were cut back, 2 bases at V and 2 bases at J, with 11 bases in the middle. The germline V gene has CDR1 SGHDT and CDR2 YYEEEE. The CDR3 covers 14 residues. The CDR3 reads CASSFRDGTYEQYL. CDR3 DNA sequence: TGTGCCAGCAGCTTTCGAGACGGTACCTACGAGCAGTACCTC.